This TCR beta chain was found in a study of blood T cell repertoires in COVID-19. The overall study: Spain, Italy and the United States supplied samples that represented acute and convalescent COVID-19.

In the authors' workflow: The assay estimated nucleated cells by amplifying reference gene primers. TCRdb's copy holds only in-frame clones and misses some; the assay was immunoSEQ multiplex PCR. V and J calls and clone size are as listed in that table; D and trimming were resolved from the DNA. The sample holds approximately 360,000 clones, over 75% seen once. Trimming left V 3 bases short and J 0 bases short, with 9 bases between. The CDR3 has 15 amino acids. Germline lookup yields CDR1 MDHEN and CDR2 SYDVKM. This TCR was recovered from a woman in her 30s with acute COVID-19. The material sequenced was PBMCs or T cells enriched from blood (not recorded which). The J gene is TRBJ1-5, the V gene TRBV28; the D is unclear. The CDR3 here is CASSFSRVSNQPQHF. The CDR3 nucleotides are TGTGCCAGCAGTTTTTCGCGAGTTAGCAATCAGCCCCAGCATTTT.